A single sample is the source of the 13 T cell receptor beta chains below, sequenced in a study of shared clonotypes between healthy human individuals. The method was immunoSEQ multiplex PCR; TCRdb's version includes in-frame clones alone and lacks a portion of them. Of 490,000 or so clones in the sample, less than 80% were seen once. The sequencing sample was made of PBMCs. The receptors derive from a woman between 40 and 55 years old in good health. Some clones in this sample may be carry-over from other donors' samples.

V is TRBV6-1 and J is TRBJ1-1; a weak D match, TRBD1 (6 bases). CDR1 and CDR2 (germline): MNHNS, SASEGT. Deletions cut 7 bases from V and 3 bases from J, with 9 bases between. There are 12 residues in the CDR3. CDR3 region: CASNNRDTEAFF. The CDR3 DNA sequence: TGTGCCAGCAACAACAGGGACACTGAAGCTTTCTTT.

The CDR3 DNA reads TGTGCCAGCAGGCTTCAAGAGACCCAGTACTTC. This sequence encodes CASRLQETQYF. This chain joins TRBV11-2 and TRBJ2-5; D not certain. Trimming took off 6 bases at V and 2 bases at J, with 4 bases between the two ends. CDR1 is SGHAT and CDR2 is FQNNGV in the germline V gene. The CDR3 runs 11 residues.

This chain connects TRBV27 to TRBJ2-7, with D possibly being TRBD1 (5 bases). This CDR3 has 15 residues. The germline gives CDR1 MNHEY, CDR2 SMNVEV (reference sequence). V was cut by 5 bases and J by 2 bases, with 16 bases left in between. The CDR3: CASSAPGQATYEQYF. The CDR3 DNA reads as TGTGCCAGCAGTGCCCCAGGGCAGGCAACCTACGAGCAGTACTTC.

This clone was seen more than once but under ten times. The CDR3 DNA follows: TGTGCCAGCAGCTCCCCAGCGCGGGGTGAAAAACTGTTTTTT. It yields the protein CASSSPARGEKLFF. The chain carries TRBV7-2 and TRBJ1-4; unclear D gene. The CDR3 runs 14 residues. V lost 4 bases and J 7 bases, leaving 13 bases between the germline ends. CDR1 is SGHTA, CDR2 FQGNSA, per germline. Using reference TRBV7-2 and TRBJ1-4 for the parts outside the CDR3, the full variable domain is GAGVSQSPSNKVTEKGKDVELRCDPISGHTALYWYRQSLGQGLEFLIYFQGNSAPDKSGLPSDRFSAERTGGSVSTLTIQRTQQEDSAVYLCASSSPARGEKLFFGSGTQLSVL.

The chain couples TRBV7-9 to TRBJ2-1, with 8 nucleotides matching TRBD2. The CDR3 is 16 residues long. Germline V CDR1 and CDR2: SEHNR, FQNEAQ (reference sequence). J lost 2 bases, V lost 4 bases, and 7 bases had no gene match. CDR3 in DNA: TGTGCCAGCAGCTCCCCCACGGGAGGGACCTACAATGAGCAGTTCTTC. Amino acid sequence: CASSSPTGGTYNEQFF. Full variable domain (outside the CDR3, taken from reference TRBV7-9 and TRBJ2-1): DTGVSQNPRHKITKRGQNVTFRCDPISEHNRLYWYRQTLGQGPEFLTYFQNEAQLEKSRLLSDRFSAERPKGSFSTLEIQRTEQGDSAMYLCASSSPTGGTYNEQFFGPGTRLTVL.

This chain's CDR3 is CASRLGQGREKLFF. CDR3 nucleotide sequence: TGTGCCAGCAGGTTGGGACAGGGTAGGGAAAAACTGTTTTTT. The V gene is TRBV6-1, the J gene TRBJ1-4; 9 positions match TRBD1. This CDR3 is built from 14 residues. The germline CDR1 and CDR2 sequences are MNHNS and SASEGT. With 6 bases clipped from V and 8 bases from J, the junction kept 7 bases outside the gene matches.

This sequence joins TRBV28 and TRBJ2-5; D may be TRBD1 (6 bases). V lost 1 base and J 1 base, leaving 16 bases between the germline ends. The CDR3 loop spans 17 amino acids. Per the germline V gene, CDR1 is MDHEN and CDR2 is SYDVKM. This chain's CDR3 is CASSLSLLNRVQETQYF. The CDR3 DNA is TGTGCCAGCAGTTTATCCCTCCTTAACAGGGTCCAAGAGACCCAGTACTTC.

The chain joins TRBV28 to TRBJ2-1; 10 bases line up with TRBD2. CDR1 and CDR2 from the germline V gene are MDHEN and SYDVKM. V lost 4 bases to trimming and J lost 6 bases; unmatched junction nucleotides: 3. The CDR3 consists of 14 residues. CDR3 bases: TGTGCCAGCAGTTCTAGCGGGAGCGTCAATGAGCAGTTCTTC. It translates to CASSSSGSVNEQFF.

The chain uses TRBV5-6 and TRBJ2-1, with D unresolved. Germline CDR1 reads SGHDT; CDR2 reads YYEEEE. CDR3 length: 15 residues. V shed 1 base and J shed 16 bases, with 24 bases lying between them. The CDR3 coding sequence is TGTGCCAGCAGCTTGCAATCATTGAGCCGCATCAAGCTTTTCTTC. Its protein product is CASSLQSLSRIKLFF.

The chain has TRBV28 and TRBJ2-2; TRBD2 matches 15 bases. The CDR3 is 17 amino acids. With V trimmed by 1 base and J by 5 bases, 2 bases remained unmatched. CDR1 and CDR2 from the germline V gene are MDHEN and SYDVKM. In nucleotides, the CDR3 is TGTGCCAGCAGTTTATCGGGACTAGCGGGAGGTACCGGGGAGCTGTTTTTT. This codes for CASSLSGLAGGTGELFF.

The chain recombines TRBV4-1 with TRBJ2-7, with no clear D. CDR1 and CDR2 (germline): MGHRA, YSYEKL. Trimming removed 1 base at V and 2 bases at J, with 9 bases between. This CDR3 region has 14 residues. CDR3: CASSQGTPPYEQYF. The CDR3 DNA is TGCGCCAGCAGCCAAGGTACCCCCCCCTACGAGCAGTACTTC.

The genes are TRBV30 and TRBJ1-5, with unresolved D. V lost 0 bases, J lost 5 bases, and 8 bases lay in between. CDR1 and CDR2 from the germline V gene are GTSNPN and SVGIG (reference sequence). The CDR3 spans 13 residues. CDR3 region: CAWSVQGHQPQHF. DNA of the CDR3: TGTGCCTGGAGTGTACAAGGGCATCAGCCCCAGCATTTT.

The chain combines TRBV28 with TRBJ2-7, with D perhaps TRBD1 (5 bases). The V gene's germline CDR1 is MDHEN and CDR2 SYDVKM. V was cut by 3 bases and J by 3 bases, with 15 bases left in between. The CDR3 length is 15 residues. The CDR3 DNA reads TGTGCCAGCAGTTTCTCAGGGATCAAGGACTACGAGCAGTACTTC. Protein sequence: CASSFSGIKDYEQYF.